The 28 T cell receptor beta chains below were found in one sample sequenced in a study of T cell repertoires and leukemia-associated antigens. MiXCR, applied by TCRdb to the 5' RACE reads, yields one record per CDR3 protein. The top ten clones hold around 8.8% of a sample with 12,000 to 15,000 distinct CDR3 sequences, about 39% of them seen once. Their cognate antigens are unknown. The material sequenced was CD3+ T cells sorted from blood and cultured. The receptors originated from a female donor in good health.

Details on this clonotype: The germline gene is not matched at one end of the junction; a read error may be the cause. The chain combines TRBV7-9 with TRBJ2-7; D unclear. This CDR3 region has 14 residues. Germline CDR1 and CDR2: SEHNR and FQNEAQ (reference sequence). CDR3 sequence reads: CASSLGDLSYEQHF. For the CDR3, the DNA is TGCGCCAGCAGCCTAGGTGACTTATCCTACGAGCAGCACTTC.

The sample holds many counts of this clonotype. This rearrangement joins TRBV7-9 to TRBJ1-1; possible D gene TRBD1, 5 bases. This CDR3 has 11 amino acids. CDR1 is SEHNR, CDR2 FQNEAQ, per germline (reference sequence). The V and J ends lost 6 bases and 5 bases respectively, with 7 bases between them. CDR3 loop: CASRPGTEAFF. In nucleotides, the CDR3 is TGTGCCAGCAGACCAGGGACTGAAGCTTTCTTT. The full variable domain, completed using reference TRBV7-9 and TRBJ1-1, is DTGVSQNPRHKITKRGQNVTFRCDPISEHNRLYWYRQTLGQGPEFLTYFQNEAQLEKSRLLSDRFSAERPKGSFSTLEIQRTEQGDSAMYLCASRPGTEAFFGQGTRLTVV.

This clonotype rates as medium-sized. The CDR3 nucleotides read TGCAGTGCTAGACCCCGCCGACAGGGAAACATTCAGTACTTC. As protein: CSARPRRQGNIQYF. V gene TRBV20-1 combines with J gene TRBJ2-4, with 7 nucleotides matching TRBD1. Germline V gene lookup returns CDR1 DFQATT and CDR2 SNEGSKA (reference sequence). The CDR3 has 14 amino acids. Trimming took 2 bases from V and 6 from J; bases not matched to a gene: 7.

Within the sample, this clonotype is medium-sized (0.01 to 0.1%). The J gene is TRBJ1-2, the V gene TRBV5-5, with TRBD1 matching 8 bases. The CDR3 loop spans 14 amino acids. Germline V lookup: CDR1 SGHKS, CDR2 YYEKEE (reference sequence). V trimming: 0 bases; J trimming: 4 bases; junction bases outside the gene matches: 2. CDR3 sequence: CASSLGTGLYGYTF. CDR3 nucleotides: TGTGCCAGCAGCTTGGGGACAGGGCTCTATGGCTACACCTTC.

This clonotype is medium-sized. This chain connects TRBV6-4 to TRBJ2-6; D unresolved. Germline loops: CDR1 MRHNA, CDR2 SNTAGT. Trimming shortened V by 3 bases and J by 0 bases, and 9 bases separated the two germline ends. This CDR3 region has 16 residues. The DNA for the CDR3 is TGTGCCAGCAGTGAGGGCGTTAGCTCTGGGGCCAACGTCCTGACTTTC. Translation gives CASSEGVSSGANVLTF.

The chain recombines TRBV12-3 or TRBV12-4 with TRBJ2-1; the D is unclear. With 1 base removed from V and 6 bases from J, the gap between germline ends came to 4 bases. The CDR3 loop spans 12 amino acids. CDR3 residues: CASSLGSNEQFF. Here the CDR3 DNA reads TGTGCCAGCAGTTTAGGGTCCAATGAGCAGTTCTTC.

This clonotype was seen more than once but under ten times. J is TRBJ2-7 and V is TRBV20-1; a weak D match, TRBD1 (7 bases). The V gene lost 6 bases and the J gene lost 6 bases, with 24 bases spanning the gap. The germline V gene has CDR1 DFQATT and CDR2 SNEGSKA (reference sequence). The CDR3 is made up of 15 amino acids. The DNA of the CDR3 is TGCAGTGCGACAGGGTTACGGGACTCGCAGGGCGAGCAGTACTTC. Amino acid sequence: CSATGLRDSQGEQYF.

This clonotype was recorded only once. The chain is built from TRBV20-1 and TRBJ2-3; TRBD1 matches at 10 bases. Germline CDR1 DFQATT, CDR2 SNEGSKA (reference sequence). J gave up 4 bases and V 6 bases, and 7 bases lay outside the gene matches. This CDR3 has 14 residues. This chain's CDR3 is CSAIPGQGSDTQYF. CDR3 DNA sequence: TGCAGTGCGATCCCGGGACAGGGGTCAGATACGCAGTATTTT.

V is TRBV6-5 and J is TRBJ2-7; possible D gene TRBD2, 6 bases. CDR1 is MNHEY and CDR2 is SVGAGI in the germline V gene. The CDR3 sequence is 15 residues long. V gave up 0 bases and J gave up 1 base, with 10 bases separating them. As DNA, the CDR3 is TGTGCCAGCAGTTACTCATCCGGGGGATCCTACGAGCAGTACTTC. This codes for CASSYSSGGSYEQYF.

Ten or more counts support this clonotype. The chain is built from TRBV5-8 and TRBJ2-7; 7 bases match TRBD1. The V segment lost 1 base and the J segment 5 bases; nucleotides outside the gene matches: 9. The CDR3 runs 15 residues. Germline V CDR1 and CDR2: SGHTS, YDEGEE. CDR3 nucleotides: TGTGCCAGCAGCTTGTACAGGGGTGATCGAGACGAGCAGTACTTC. Amino acids: CASSLYRGDRDEQYF.

In this sample, this clonotype is medium-sized. This chain connects TRBV12-3 or TRBV12-4 to TRBJ2-6; 8 nucleotides align to TRBD1. J gave up 0 bases and V 8 bases, and 9 bases lay outside the gene matches. The CDR3 has 17 residues. CDR3 in amino acids: CASSNPGQASGANVLTF. The DNA of the CDR3 is TGTGCCAGCTCCAACCCGGGACAGGCCTCTGGGGCCAACGTCCTGACTTTC.

By its share, this clonotype is medium-sized (0.01 to 0.1%). This chain uses TRBV28 with TRBJ2-7, with 8 bases identical to TRBD1. V shed 6 bases and J 2 bases; nucleotides not matched to a gene: 9. Germline CDR1 reads MDHEN; CDR2 reads SYDVKM. The CDR3 spans 15 residues. The CDR3 nucleotides are TGTGCCAGCAGGTGGATCCGGGACAGGACCTACGAGCAGTACTTC. Residues: CASRWIRDRTYEQYF.

Relative to its sample, this clonotype is medium-sized (0.01 to 0.1%). The chain links TRBV10-3 to TRBJ2-7; a possible D gene is TRBD1 (6 bases). This CDR3 comprises 15 residues. Germline CDR1 reads ENHRY; CDR2 reads SYGVKD. The V end lost 0 bases, the J end lost 3 bases, and 12 bases lay between the germline ends. The CDR3 coding sequence is TGTGCCATCAGTGAGTCGAGGGGGAATGACTACGAGCAGTACTTC. This sequence encodes CAISESRGNDYEQYF.

By sample share, this clonotype is medium-sized. This rearrangement joins TRBV4-1 to TRBJ2-3, with D perhaps matching TRBD1 or TRBD2 (5 bases each). Germline lookup yields CDR1 MGHRA and CDR2 YSYEKL. Between the trimmed V and J ends, which lost 4 bases and 4 bases, there was a span of 18 bases. The CDR3 contains 16 residues. The CDR3 nucleotides read TGCGCCAGCAGCCTCCCCCTATCAGGGAGATCAGATACGCAGTATTTT. Amino acid sequence: CASSLPLSGRSDTQYF.

About this clonotype: The junction departs from the called germline gene at one end, perhaps through a read error. The CDR3 loop is CPSSLGEIHNEKLLF. CDR3 nucleotides: TGTCCGAGCAGCTTGGGGGAGATACACAATGAAAAACTGCTTTTT. The chain joins TRBV11-3 to TRBJ1-4; possibly TRBD1 for D (5 bases). This CDR3 contains 15 residues. From germline, CDR1 is SGHNT and CDR2 YENEEA.

As to this clonotype: Here the CDR3 omits its conserved ending phenylalanine or tryptophan, so a read error is the likely source. This rearrangement joins TRBV6-6 to TRBJ2-7; perhaps TRBD2 as D (5 bases). The CDR3 is 13 residues long. Germline V gene sequence: CDR1 MNHNY, CDR2 SVGAGI (reference sequence). V lost 5 bases to trimming and J lost 7 bases, with 15 bases between them. CDR3 sequence: CASSGEGVNEQYL. CDR3 DNA sequence: TGTGCCAGCAGTGGCGAGGGAGTGAATGAGCAGTACCTC.

The chain joins TRBV7-2 to TRBJ2-7, with 10 bases that match TRBD2. CDR3 size: 13 residues. Germline CDR1 and CDR2: SGHTA and FQGNSA. Unmatched junction bases numbered 3, after V lost 5 bases and J lost 5 bases. Written as DNA, the CDR3 is TGTGCCAGCAGCCTAGGACTAGCGGACGAGCAGTACTTC. Its translation is CASSLGLADEQYF.

The chain uses TRBV7-8 and TRBJ2-5; 11 bases line up with TRBD2. V lost 5 bases to trimming and J lost 5 bases; unmatched junction nucleotides: 7. CDR1 and CDR2 (germline): SGHVS, FQNEAQ. The CDR3 is made up of 15 amino acids. This CDR3 is CASSLGLAEGETQYF. The CDR3 DNA reads as TGTGCCAGCAGCCTGGGACTAGCGGAAGGGGAGACCCAGTACTTC.

This clonotype turned up a few times. This chain links TRBV5-6 with TRBJ2-2, with 12 positions matching TRBD2. The V gene end was trimmed by 0 bases and the J gene end by 2 bases; junction bases not matched to a gene: 5. This CDR3 is 18 amino acids long. The germline V gene has CDR1 SGHDT and CDR2 YYEEEE. The DNA for the CDR3 is TGTGCCAGCAGCTTGGGACTAGCGGGAGATCTCAACACCGGGGAGCTGTTTTTT. It codes for CASSLGLAGDLNTGELFF.

The CDR3 bases are TGCGCCAGCGGGGTCGGAAACACCGGGGAGCTGTTTTTT. This codes for CASGVGNTGELFF. The J gene is TRBJ2-2, the V gene TRBV5-1, with D unresolved. Deletions cut 7 bases from V and 2 bases from J, with 9 bases between. Germline V lookup: CDR1 SGHRS, CDR2 YFSETQ. The CDR3 is 13 residues long.

This rearrangement joins TRBV5-1 to TRBJ2-1, with 9 nucleotides matching TRBD1. J gave up 7 bases and V 0 bases, and 8 bases lay outside the gene matches. CDR3 length: 16 amino acids. CDR1 is SGHRS, CDR2 YFSETQ, per germline. CDR3 in DNA: TGCGCCAGCAGCTTGGAACAGGGGGCGAGATCTAATGAGCAGTTCTTC. Protein sequence: CASSLEQGARSNEQFF. The full variable domain, completed using reference TRBV5-1 and TRBJ2-1, is KAGVTQTPRYLIKTRGQQVTLSCSPISGHRSVSWYQQTPGQGLQFLFEYFSETQRNKGNFPGRFSGRQFSNSRSEMNVSTLELGDSALYLCASSLEQGARSNEQFFGPGTRLTVL.

In the case of this clonotype: Its ends do not fully match the called genes, so a read error is possible. V is TRBV20-1 and J is TRBJ2-3, with D possibly TRBD2 on 7 matching bases. The CDR3 has 12 amino acids. Germline CDR1 reads DFQATT; CDR2 reads SNEGSKA (reference sequence). The DNA of the CDR3 is TGCAGACGGGGGGCGCCCACAGATACGCAGTACTTT. Translating it yields CRRGAPTDTQYF.

The rearrangement uses TRBV3-1 and TRBJ2-1; D perhaps matches TRBD2 (6 bases). The CDR3 has 16 amino acids. The ends were cut back, 4 bases at V and 8 bases at J, with 21 bases in the middle. Germline V gene data show CDR1 as LGHDT and CDR2 as YNNKEL (reference sequence). CDR3 protein: CASSRSTGSGRDEQFF. CDR3 bases: TGTGCCAGCAGCCGAAGCACGGGTAGCGGAAGGGATGAGCAGTTCTTC.

The gene calls are TRBV20-1 and TRBJ2-7; 9 bases fit TRBD1. V lost 5 bases to trimming and J lost 4 bases; unmatched junction nucleotides: 6. This CDR3 region has 13 residues. From germline, CDR1 is DFQATT and CDR2 SNEGSKA (reference sequence). The CDR3 region is CSALTGGGYEQYF. The CDR3 nucleotides are TGCAGTGCTCTTACAGGGGGCGGTTACGAGCAGTACTTC.

This chain joins TRBV6-4 and TRBJ2-2; 14 positions match TRBD2. CDR1 and CDR2 from the germline V gene are MRHNA and SNTAGT. The CDR3 extends over 18 amino acids. V gave up 0 bases and J gave up 6 bases; unmatched junction bases: 6. As DNA, the CDR3 is TGTGCCAGCAGTGACTCGACTAGCGGGAGGGCCGAGTCCGGGGAGCTGTTTTTT. It translates to CASSDSTSGRAESGELFF.

This clonotype was picked up a small number of times. The chain links TRBV29-1 to TRBJ2-2; a weak D match, TRBD1 (5 bases). The CDR3 length is 12 residues. Germline CDR1 is SQVTM and CDR2 is ANQGSEA. Trimming removed 4 bases at V and 6 bases at J, with 9 bases between. In DNA, the CDR3 is TGCAGCGTTGGAGGACATTCCGGGGAGCTGTTTTTT. Translating gives CSVGGHSGELFF.

This clonotype was observed a handful of times. The V and J genes are TRBV20-1 and TRBJ1-2, with a weak D call TRBD1 (6 bases). The germline CDR1 and CDR2 sequences are DFQATT and SNEGSKA (reference sequence). The V gene lost 8 bases and the J gene lost 4 bases, with 17 bases spanning the gap. CDR3 size: 13 residues. CDR3 sequence: CSRRGVGIYGYTF. The CDR3 coding sequence is TGCAGTCGAAGGGGGGTTGGGATCTATGGCTACACCTTC.

This clonotype was seen only a few times. This rearrangement joins TRBV7-6 to TRBJ1-1, with D hard to call. This CDR3 is built from 13 residues. The germline V gene has CDR1 SGHVS and CDR2 FNYEAQ. V was pared by 5 bases and J by 5 bases, with 12 bases between. CDR3 sequence (DNA): TGTGCCAGCAGCCCTGTAATAGGTACTGAAGCTTTCTTT. Its protein product is CASSPVIGTEAFF.